Described below is a single T cell receptor beta chain sequence and its context. Its antigen is currently unknown. CDR3 length: 13 residues. Germline V gene sequence: CDR1 SGHTA, CDR2 FQGTGA. Trimming removed 5 bases at V and 1 base at J, with 3 bases between. Relapse after autologous stem cell transplantation occurred in every patient, and brentuximab vedotin exposure varied. The table came from immunoSEQ multiplex PCR; TCRdb's copy has only in-frame clones and leaves some out. Found here are 15,000 to 20,000 clones, over 80% of them singletons; the top ten hold 27%. This record belongs to a study of PD-1 blockade in classical Hodgkin lymphoma. General study findings and limits: A significant rise in TCR diversity was seen by C4D1 for CD4+ cells but not for CD8+ cells. Newly diagnosed patients were reported to start with lower TCR diversity than healthy donors.

The chain links TRBV7-3 to TRBJ1-6; no firm D call. This TCR derives from a human donor with classical Hodgkin lymphoma. This specimen was peripheral blood mononuclear cells (PBMCs), taken before the second cycle of nivolumab. CDR3 sequence: CASSRSYNSPLHF. The CDR3 DNA reads as TGTGCCAGCAGCCGATCCTATAATTCACCCCTCCACTTT.